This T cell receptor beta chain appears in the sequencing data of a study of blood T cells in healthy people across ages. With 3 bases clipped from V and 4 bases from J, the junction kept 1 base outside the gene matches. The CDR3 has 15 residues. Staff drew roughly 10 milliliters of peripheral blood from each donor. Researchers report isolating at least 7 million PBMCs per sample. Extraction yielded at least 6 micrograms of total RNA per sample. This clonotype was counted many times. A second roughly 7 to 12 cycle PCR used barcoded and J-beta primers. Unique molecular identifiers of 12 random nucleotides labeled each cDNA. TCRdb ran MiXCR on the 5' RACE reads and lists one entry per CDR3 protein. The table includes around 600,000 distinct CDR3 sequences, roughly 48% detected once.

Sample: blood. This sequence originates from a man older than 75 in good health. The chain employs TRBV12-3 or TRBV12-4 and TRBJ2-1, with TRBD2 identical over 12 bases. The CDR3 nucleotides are TGTGCCAGCAGTTTCGGACTAGCGGGATACAATGAGCAGTTCTTC. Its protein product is CASSFGLAGYNEQFF.